This T cell receptor beta chain was observed in a study of T cell changes during pregnancy in multiple sclerosis. Sequencing used immunoSEQ multiplex PCR; TCRdb keeps in-frame clones, though not all of them. Counted here are 25,000 to 35,000 clones, about 91% occurring once; the ten biggest clones make up about 11%. V gave up 5 bases and J gave up 4 bases; unmatched junction bases: 9. Germline values: CDR1 KGHSH, CDR2 LQKENI. CDR3 length: 15 amino acids. The chain combines TRBV18 with TRBJ2-7, with 9 bases matching TRBD2. This TCR was recovered from a female donor with multiple sclerosis, enrolled in a pregnancy study. The material sequenced was CD8+ T cells from peripheral blood mononuclear cells, taken in the second trimester of pregnancy. CDR3 nucleotide sequence: TGTGCCAGCTCAGACCAGGGACTAGCTACGTACGAGCAGTACTTC. Amino acids: CASSDQGLATYEQYF.